This TCR beta chain comes out of a study of CD8+ T cells in alopecia areata. Whole-study results and caveats: Mice showed TCR sharing more clearly than patients did, possibly owing to HLA. Scalp sequencing captures resident alphabeta T cells of normal skin too.

V lost 7 bases to trimming and J lost 3 bases, with 12 bases between them. The CDR3 sequence is 13 residues long. Looked up from germline, CDR1 is SEHNR and CDR2 is FQNEAQ (reference sequence). Details on this clone: Its specificity is not known.

The authors extracted RNA and reverse transcribed it into cDNA as the sequencing template. Libraries were prepared by immunoSEQ multiplex PCR; TCRdb keeps only in-frame clonotypes and omits some of them. The sample carries 130,000 or so clones, approximately 49% recorded once. The chain combines TRBV7-9 with TRBJ1-2; D remains unclear. The sample in question was CD8+ T cells sorted from blood, obtained at week 0. This sequence was found in a human donor with alopecia areata. The CDR3 region has the DNA TGTGCCAGCATCCCCCCTGGGGACTATGGCTACACCTTC. It translates to CASIPPGDYGYTF. The entire variable domain, with the rest obtained from reference TRBV7-9 and TRBJ1-2, is as follows: DTGVSQNPRHKITKRGQNVTFRCDPISEHNRLYWYRQTLGQGPEFLTYFQNEAQLEKSRLLSDRFSAERPKGSFSTLEIQRTEQGDSAMYLCASIPPGDYGYTFGSGTRLTVV.